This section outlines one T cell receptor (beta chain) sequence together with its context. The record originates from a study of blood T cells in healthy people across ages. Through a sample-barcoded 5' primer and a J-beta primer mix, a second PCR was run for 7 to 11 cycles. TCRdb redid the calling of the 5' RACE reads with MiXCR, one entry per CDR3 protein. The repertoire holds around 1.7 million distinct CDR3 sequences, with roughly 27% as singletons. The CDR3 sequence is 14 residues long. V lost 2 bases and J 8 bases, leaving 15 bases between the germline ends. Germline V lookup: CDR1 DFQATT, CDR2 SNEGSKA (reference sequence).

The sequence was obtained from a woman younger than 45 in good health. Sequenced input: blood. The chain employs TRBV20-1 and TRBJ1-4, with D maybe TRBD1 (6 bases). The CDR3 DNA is TGCAGTGCTAGAAATCGGGGGGCAGGAGAAAAACTGTTTTTT. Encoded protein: CSARNRGAGEKLFF.